A selection of T cell receptor beta chains follows, all from one sample in a study of PD-1 blockade in classical Hodgkin lymphoma. This table comes from immunoSEQ multiplex PCR, and its TCRdb copy is limited to in-frame clones, with some not included. The sample lists 39,000 or so clones, approximately 86% occurring once. This sample comprised peripheral blood mononuclear cells (PBMCs), obtained before the second cycle of nivolumab. The receptors were gathered from a human donor with classical Hodgkin lymphoma. Each CDR3 is given with its conserved first and last residue. The D gene is left open where the match is weak. The size field is filled for only some rows; it gives once, few, many or a size class.

J gene,clone size,D gene,V gene,CDR3 DNA,CDR3 protein
TRBJ2-7,NA,NA,TRBV5-8,TGTGCCAGCAACTGGCTCAGGGGATACGGCGAGCAGTACTTC,CASNWLRGYGEQYF
TRBJ1-2,NA,NA,TRBV27,TGTGCCAGCAGTCCTCAGGGTTATGGCTACACCTTC,CASSPQGYGYTF
TRBJ2-3,NA,TRBD1,TRBV18,TGTGCCAGCTCACGTGACAGGGTCACAGATACGCAGTATTTT,CASSRDRVTDTQYF
TRBJ1-4,NA,NA,TRBV4-2,TGTGCCAGCAGCCAAGATCCAGACAGAGGTGAAAAACTGTTTTTT,CASSQDPDRGEKLFF
TRBJ2-5,few,NA,TRBV4-3,TGCGCCAGCAGCCAAGAATGGGGAGAAGGGACCCAGTACTTC,CASSQEWGEGTQYF
TRBJ2-3,NA,TRBD1,TRBV29-1,TGCAGCGCTGGGACAGCCACAGATACGCAGTATTTT,CSAGTATDTQYF
TRBJ2-2,NA,NA,TRBV5-1,TGCGCCAGCAGCCCGTCTTTAGGGAACACCGGGGAGCTGTTTTTT,CASSPSLGNTGELFF
TRBJ2-7,NA,NA,TRBV7-6,TGTGCCAGCAGCGCCCAGGCGGGGGCATTCTACGAGCAGTACTTC,CASSAQAGAFYEQYF
TRBJ2-5,NA,TRBD2,TRBV27,TGTGCCAGCAGGCGAGTGGGGGGGTTGGAGACCCAGTACTTC,CASRRVGGLETQYF
TRBJ2-1,NA,NA,TRBV7-6,TGTGCCAGCAGCCGGGGTGGGGGGGCGTTATACAATGAGCAGTTCTTC,CASSRGGGALYNEQFF
TRBJ1-1,NA,NA,TRBV27,TGTGCCAGCAGTTTCGGGGCAGGGCTAGCCACTGAAGCTTTCTTT,CASSFGAGLATEAFF
TRBJ2-7,few,NA,TRBV15,TGTGCCACCAGCAGCGGGAGTGCCTACGAGCAGTACTTC,CATSSGSAYEQYF
TRBJ2-5,NA,TRBD2,TRBV28,TGTGCCAGCAGTTCAACCGGGACTAGGAGGGCAGAGACCCAGTACTTC,CASSSTGTRRAETQYF
TRBJ2-5,once,NA,TRBV5-1,TGCGCCAGCAGCTTGCAGGTCCAAGAGACCCAGTACTTC,CASSLQVQETQYF
TRBJ1-4,NA,NA,TRBV28,TGTGCCAGCAGTTTCGACAGCGTGTCAACTAATGAAAAACTGTTTTTT,CASSFDSVSTNEKLFF
TRBJ2-7,NA,NA,TRBV27,TGTGCCAGCAGTTTTTCGGCCGCCTACGAGCAGTACTTC,CASSFSAAYEQYF
TRBJ1-5,NA,NA,TRBV9,TGTGCCAGCAGCTCCTCCCCCGGTCAGCCCCAGCATTTT,CASSSSPGQPQHF
TRBJ2-4,NA,TRBD2,TRBV2,TGTGCCAGCGCGGAACTAGCGGGAGAAAAAAACATTCAGTACTTC,CASAELAGEKNIQYF
TRBJ2-7,NA,NA,TRBV18,TGTGCCAGCTCACCACCTTCTCGGGGTAATTACGAGCAGTACTTC,CASSPPSRGNYEQYF
TRBJ2-3,NA,NA,TRBV6-1,TGTGCCAGCGTTCGAGCCAACTCCCCGAATACGCAGTATTTT,CASVRANSPNTQYF
TRBJ2-3,once,TRBD1,TRBV5-8,TGTGCCAGTCTGGGACAGGGGGTAGCAGATACGCAGTATTTT,CASLGQGVADTQYF
TRBJ2-7,NA,NA,TRBV19,TGTGCCAGTAGTATAGATCGGACAGCCCATTCCTACGAGCAGTACTTC,CASSIDRTAHSYEQYF
TRBJ1-1,NA,NA,TRBV19,TGTGCCAGTACCGGGGAGGGGAAGAGGACTGAAGCTTTCTTT,CASTGEGKRTEAFF
TRBJ1-3,NA,TRBD1,TRBV28,TGTGCCAGCAGTCCCGGGACAGGCGGTGGAAACACCATATATTTT,CASSPGTGGGNTIYF
TRBJ2-1,few,TRBD2,TRBV9,TGTGCCAGCAGCTCCCCCCCGGGGACTAGCGGGACCATGAACAATGAGCAGTTCTTC,CASSSPPGTSGTMNNEQFF
TRBJ1-5,NA,NA,TRBV7-8,TGTGCCAGCAGCTTACCAAGGGAGGGGGGCTCTAGCAATCAGCCCCAGCATTTT,CASSLPREGGSSNQPQHF
TRBJ2-5,NA,NA,TRBV2,TGTGCCAGCACCCCTCCGGGGACCCAGTACTTC,CASTPPGTQYF
TRBJ2-5,NA,NA,TRBV10-1,TGCGCCAGCAGGGGCCTAAGCGGGTACCAAGAGACCCAGTACTTC,CASRGLSGYQETQYF
TRBJ2-5,NA,NA,TRBV19,TGTGCCAGTAGTATAGGGCCGGGTTCCGAGACCCAGTACTTC,CASSIGPGSETQYF
TRBJ1-2,NA,TRBD1,TRBV5-7,TGTGCCAGCAGCTTGGGGGGACAGGGCCGTCCCCCACACTGCTATGGCTACACCTTC,CASSLGGQGRPPHCYGYTF
TRBJ2-1,NA,TRBD2,TRBV29-1,TGCAGCGTCCTCCTAGCGGGAGGGAGGGGTGGCCAGCAGTTCTTC,CSVLLAGGRGGQQFF
TRBJ2-2,NA,TRBD2,TRBV5-1,TGCGCCAGCAGCTTTGCGGGAGGCACCGGGGAGCTGTTTTTT,CASSFAGGTGELFF
TRBJ2-4,NA,TRBD1,TRBV19,TGTGCCAGTAGTATAGAGGGACAGGGAACCAAAAACATTCAGTACTTC,CASSIEGQGTKNIQYF
TRBJ2-1,NA,NA,TRBV5-4,TGTGCCAGCAGCTTTGGGGGGCCCTACAATGAGCAGTTCTTC,CASSFGGPYNEQFF
TRBJ1-6,once,NA,TRBV21-1,TGTGCCAGCAGCAAACGGGGATGGGATGACAGGGGGCCTTCACCCCTCCACTTT,CASSKRGWDDRGPSPLHF
TRBJ1-1,NA,NA,TRBV9,TGTGCCAGCAGCGTAGGGGACTCCCTGAACACTGAAGCTTTCTTT,CASSVGDSLNTEAFF
TRBJ1-1,NA,TRBD1,TRBV27,TGTGCCAGCAGGAGACAGGGGGGCACTGAAGCTTTCTTT,CASRRQGGTEAFF
TRBJ2-4,NA,NA,TRBV19,TGTGCCAGTAGTATAGATCTCCCAGGTTCCAAAAACATTCAGTACTTC,CASSIDLPGSKNIQYF
TRBJ2-5,NA,NA,TRBV25-1,TGTGCCAGCAGTGAAGGTGCTTCAGGTAGAGGCGCGGAGACCCAGTACTTC,CASSEGASGRGAETQYF
TRBJ2-1,NA,NA,TRBV6-5,TGTGCCAGCAGGCGATCAGGGGTTAGTGAGCAGTTCTTC,CASRRSGVSEQFF
TRBJ2-7,NA,TRBD2,TRBV5-4,TGTGCCAGCAGCTTGGGGGGACTAGCGAGCTACGAGCAGTACTTC,CASSLGGLASYEQYF
TRBJ1-5,NA,NA,TRBV7-2,TGTGCCAGCAGCTCAAACGACAGCCGAAATCAGCCCCAGCATTTT,CASSSNDSRNQPQHF
TRBJ2-1,NA,NA,TRBV4-2,TGTGCCAGCAGCCATGACAAAGGGTCCTACAATGAGCAGTTCTTC,CASSHDKGSYNEQFF
TRBJ2-3,NA,NA,TRBV11-3,TGTGCCAGCAGCCCCGGGGGCACAGATACGCAGTATTTT,CASSPGGTDTQYF
TRBJ2-2,NA,TRBD2,TRBV5-4,TGTGCCAGCAGCGGCGGACTAGCGACTGAAACCGGGGAGCTGTTTTTT,CASSGGLATETGELFF
TRBJ2-2,NA,NA,TRBV6-6,TGTGCCAGCAGTCTAGACGGGACCGGGGAGCTGTTTTTT,CASSLDGTGELFF
TRBJ1-5,NA,NA,TRBV6-6,TGTGCCAGCAGTTACGGGGCAGGGGGCAATCAGCCCCAGCATTTT,CASSYGAGGNQPQHF
TRBJ2-5,NA,NA,TRBV5-5,TGTGCCAGCAGCTTGCCCCGGAATTTAGAGACCCAGTACTTC,CASSLPRNLETQYF
TRBJ2-7,NA,TRBD2,TRBV9,TGTGCCAGCAGCCAACTAGCGGAGGGGCTCTACGAGCAGTACTTC,CASSQLAEGLYEQYF
TRBJ1-4,NA,NA,TRBV19,TGTGCCAGTAGTATAAGAGGGGACGGTGAAAAACTGTTTTTT,CASSIRGDGEKLFF
TRBJ2-1,NA,NA,TRBV4-1,TGCGCCAGCAGCCAAGTACAAGCTTTGGGAAACAATGAGCAGTTCTTC,CASSQVQALGNNEQFF
TRBJ2-5,NA,NA,TRBV4-1,TGCGCCAGCAGCCAAGATCCCCGGCAAGAGACCCAGTACTTC,CASSQDPRQETQYF
TRBJ2-7,NA,TRBD1,TRBV28,TGTGCCAGCAGTTTTAGTGTTTCGGGACAGGGAGGGCTGGAGCAGTACTTC,CASSFSVSGQGGLEQYF
TRBJ2-5,NA,NA,TRBV29-1,TGCAGCGCCTGGGGCATAAAGACCCAGTACTTC,CSAWGIKTQYF